Below are 17 T cell receptor beta chains sequenced from a single sample in a study of T-cell reconstitution after alpha-beta-depleted transplantation in children. Unique molecular identifiers were built into the TCRbeta library. TCRdb itself ran the PCR reads through MiXCR, one entry per CDR3 protein. The sample holds about 500,000 distinct CDR3 sequences, approximately 30% seen once. The material sequenced was PBMCs from the stem cell graft donor, taken from the stem cell graft. The origin of the receptors is a human donor who donated a stem cell graft to a child with aplastic anemia.

V gene TRBV28 combines with J gene TRBJ2-7; D is ambiguous. The CDR3 has 11 residues. V was trimmed by 11 bases and J by 3 bases, leaving 11 bases between them. Per the germline V gene, CDR1 is MDHEN and CDR2 is SYDVKM. CDR3 sequence: CALGPSYEQYF. The CDR3 nucleotides are TGTGCCCTCGGACCAAGCTACGAGCAGTACTTC.

This clonotype was seen a few times. The chain is built from TRBV6-5 and TRBJ2-1; D unresolved. Germline V gene lookup returns CDR1 MNHEY and CDR2 SVGAGI. The CDR3 runs 14 residues. V dropped 5 bases and J dropped 7 bases, with 15 bases sitting between them. The CDR3 here is CASSRVLAANEQFF. In DNA form, the CDR3 reads TGTGCCAGCAGTCGAGTGCTGGCAGCGAATGAGCAGTTCTTC.

There are a few counts of this clonotype. V usage is TRBV6-5 and J usage is TRBJ2-5; the D gene is possibly TRBD1 (6 bases). Trimming removed 2 bases from V and 4 bases from J, with 11 bases in between. The CDR3 covers 14 residues. The germline V gene encodes CDR1 MNHEY and CDR2 SVGAGI. Here the CDR3 reads CASSYLGGGETQYF. Here the CDR3 DNA reads TGTGCCAGCAGTTACCTTGGGGGCGGAGAGACCCAGTACTTC.

This sequence joins TRBV9 and TRBJ1-4; D unresolved. This CDR3 is built from 15 residues. V gave up 4 bases and J gave up 3 bases, with 13 bases separating them. Per the germline V gene, CDR1 is SGDLS and CDR2 is YYNGEE. For the CDR3, the DNA is TGTGCCAGCAGCCCGACCCCATTCTCTAATGAAAAACTGTTTTTT. Translating gives CASSPTPFSNEKLFF.

The V and J genes are TRBV20-1 and TRBJ2-5; TRBD2 matches 14 bases. The CDR3 is made up of 16 amino acids. Germline V gene sequence: CDR1 DFQATT, CDR2 SNEGSKA (reference sequence). V lost 5 bases to trimming and J lost 5 bases; unmatched junction nucleotides: 10. CDR3 nucleotide sequence: TGCAGTGCTCCGCGACTAGCGGGAGGGCCGGATGAGACCCAGTACTTC. Translating it yields CSAPRLAGGPDETQYF.

The V and J genes are TRBV6-1 and TRBJ2-3; 16 bases fit TRBD2. V shed 4 bases and J 5 bases; nucleotides not matched to a gene: 3. In germline, CDR1 is MNHNS, CDR2 SASEGT. The CDR3 is 16 amino acids. The CDR3 sequence is CASSGGLAGGIDTQYF. The CDR3 DNA is TGTGCCAGCAGTGGGGGACTAGCGGGAGGGATAGATACGCAGTATTTT.

The rearrangement joins TRBV29-1 to TRBJ1-2; no clear D gene. Between the trimmed V and J ends, which lost 6 bases and 6 bases, there was a span of 2 bases. The CDR3 consists of 8 residues. Looked up from germline, CDR1 is SQVTM and CDR2 is ANQGSEA. CDR3 sequence (DNA): TGCAGCGTCGATGGCTACACCTTC. Residues: CSVDGYTF.

This clonotype was seen more than once but under ten times. The rearrangement joins TRBV11-2 to TRBJ2-5; weak D call: TRBD1 (5 bases). This CDR3 comprises 14 residues. Germline CDR1 is SGHAT and CDR2 is FQNNGV. The ends were cut back, 4 bases at V and 1 base at J, with 10 bases in the middle. The CDR3 loop is CASSSDSFQETQYF. The CDR3 region has the DNA TGTGCCAGCAGCTCTGACAGCTTCCAAGAGACCCAGTACTTC.

This clonotype was observed a few times. The J gene is TRBJ2-7, the V gene TRBV6-1, with TRBD2 as a possible D gene (6 bases). With 3 bases removed from V and 5 bases from J, the gap between germline ends came to 8 bases. The germline CDR1 and CDR2 sequences are MNHNS and SASEGT. This CDR3 region has 12 residues. This chain's CDR3 is CASSDWRDEQYF. For the CDR3, the DNA is TGTGCCAGCAGTGATTGGAGGGACGAGCAGTACTTC.

V and J are TRBV20-1 and TRBJ2-3, with unresolved D. Germline CDR1 and CDR2: DFQATT and SNEGSKA (reference sequence). Between the trimmed V and J ends, which lost 3 bases and 5 bases, there was a span of 6 bases. The CDR3 runs to 11 residues. CDR3 in amino acids: CSASYRDTQYF. CDR3 DNA: TGCAGTGCTAGTTACCGAGATACGCAGTATTTT.

The chain couples TRBV4-3 to TRBJ1-5, with D tentatively TRBD1 (5 bases). Germline V gives CDR1 LGHNA, CDR2 YSLEER. This CDR3 region has 16 residues. V lost 1 base to trimming and J lost 2 bases, with 12 bases between them. The DNA for the CDR3 is TGCGCCAGCAGCCAAGTGAGGGGCGAGGGCAATCAGCCCCAGCATTTT. The encoded protein is CASSQVRGEGNQPQHF.

This clonotype has only a few counts. The chain links TRBV30 to TRBJ2-4; D unclear. The length of the CDR3 is 13 residues. Trimming removed 3 bases from V and 5 bases from J, with 11 bases in between. Germline CDR1 is GTSNPN and CDR2 is SVGIG (reference sequence). CDR3 bases: TGTGCCTGGAGCCAACCGGGTCAAAACATTCAGTACTTC. Amino acid sequence: CAWSQPGQNIQYF.

This chain uses TRBV5-6 with TRBJ2-7; 10 bases fit TRBD1. The CDR3 has 13 amino acids. J lost 3 bases, V lost 4 bases, and 1 base had no gene match. Germline-derived CDR1 and CDR2 are SGHDT and YYEEEE. The CDR3 DNA reads as TGTGCCAGCAGCGGGACAGGGGTCTACGAGCAGTACGTC. It yields the protein CASSGTGVYEQYV.

This sequence joins TRBV27 and TRBJ2-3; D is unresolved. Trimming removed 7 bases from V and 1 base from J, with 15 bases in between. The CDR3 consists of 15 residues. The germline V gene has CDR1 MNHEY and CDR2 SMNVEV (reference sequence). The CDR3 nucleotides are TGTGCCAGCAACACGGGCATTGGTGGCACAGATACGCAGTATTTT. This gives the protein CASNTGIGGTDTQYF.

This clonotype came up a few times. The gene calls are TRBV14 and TRBJ2-2, with a tentative D call TRBD2 (6 bases). The V gene's germline CDR1 is SGHDN and CDR2 FVKESK. The CDR3 length is 18 residues. V was shortened by 3 bases and J by 0 bases, with 17 bases between the two germline ends. Written as DNA, the CDR3 is TGTGCCAGCAGCCATGTCTCTAGCGTCTCTGCGAACACCGGGGAGCTGTTTTTT. Translation gives CASSHVSSVSANTGELFF.

This clonotype came up a few times. The chain carries TRBV6-1 and TRBJ1-2; TRBD1 agrees at 8 bases. The germline V gene encodes CDR1 MNHNS and CDR2 SASEGT. Trimming cost V 6 bases and J 2 bases; bases outside gene matches: 5. There are 14 residues in the CDR3. Here the CDR3 reads CASSFRTGNYGYTF. Here the CDR3 DNA reads TGTGCCAGCAGCTTCAGGACAGGGAACTATGGCTACACCTTC.

This chain joins TRBV12-3 or TRBV12-4 and TRBJ2-3; TRBD2 is a possible D gene (6 bases). The CDR3 is 13 residues long. Trimming removed 5 bases at V and 4 bases at J, with 10 bases between. CDR3 bases: TGTGCCAGCAGTATCGGGAGAGCAGATACGCAGTATTTT. The encoded protein is CASSIGRADTQYF.